This TCR beta chain was captured by sequencing in a study of blood T cell repertoires in COVID-19. Germline CDR1 is SGHTA and CDR2 is FQGNSA. CDR3 length equals 16 residues. V was pared by 5 bases and J by 1 base, with 15 bases between. Libraries were prepared by immunoSEQ multiplex PCR; TCRdb keeps only in-frame clonotypes and omits some of them. This sample has about 120,000 clones; 90% occur once, and the top ten carry more than 3%. The TCR originated in a woman aged 55-70 years with COVID-19, enrolled during active disease. The sequenced sample consisted of peripheral blood. The gene calls are TRBV7-2 and TRBJ1-5; D remains ambiguous. The CDR3 sequence is CASSHGKVRSNQPQHF. The CDR3 bases are TGTGCCAGCAGCCACGGTAAAGTCCGGAGCAATCAGCCCCAGCATTTT.